The sample holds a few counts of the clone carrying this T cell receptor beta chain. This entry belongs to a study of blood T cell repertoires in COVID-19. Study-wide context: Whether acute or convalescent, the COVID-19 samples came from the United States, Italy and Spain.

Enrolled through a virtual design, the participants were between roughly 18 and 95 years of age and came from fewer than 30 US areas. In the authors' methods: Amplification of reference gene primers was used by the study to estimate nucleated cell counts. The method was immunoSEQ multiplex PCR; TCRdb's version includes in-frame clones alone and lacks a portion of them. V, J and clone size derive from that table, while D and trimming were established from the DNA sequence. The sample carries about 160,000 clones, about 85% recorded once. The CDR3 has 14 amino acids. With 1 base removed from V and 2 bases from J, the gap between germline ends came to 5 bases. Looked up from germline, CDR1 is SGHAT and CDR2 is FQNNGV.

The source material was PBMCs or T cells enriched from blood (not recorded which). This receptor was taken from a woman aged 45-60 years who had recovered from COVID-19. This chain connects TRBV11-2 to TRBJ2-2, with no clear D. CDR3 coding DNA: TGTGCCAGCAGCTTAGTTAGAAACACCGGGGAGCTGTTTTTT. This codes for CASSLVRNTGELFF.